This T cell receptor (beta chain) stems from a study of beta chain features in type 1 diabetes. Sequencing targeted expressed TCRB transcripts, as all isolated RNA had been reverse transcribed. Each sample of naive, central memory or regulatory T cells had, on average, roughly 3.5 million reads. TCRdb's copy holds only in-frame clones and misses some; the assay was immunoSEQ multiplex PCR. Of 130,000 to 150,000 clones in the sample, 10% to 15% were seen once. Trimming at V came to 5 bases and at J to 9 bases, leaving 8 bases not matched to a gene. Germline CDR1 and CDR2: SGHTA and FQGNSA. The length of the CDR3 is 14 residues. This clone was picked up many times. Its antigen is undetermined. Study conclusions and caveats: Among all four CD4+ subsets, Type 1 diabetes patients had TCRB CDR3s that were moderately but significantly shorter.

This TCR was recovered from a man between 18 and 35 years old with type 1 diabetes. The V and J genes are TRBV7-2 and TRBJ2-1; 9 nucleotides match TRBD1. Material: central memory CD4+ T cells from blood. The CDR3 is CASSPRQGDGEQFF. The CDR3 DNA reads TGTGCCAGCAGCCCTAGACAGGGGGATGGTGAGCAGTTCTTC.